The 8 T cell receptor beta chains below all came from one sample that was sequenced in a study of blood T cells in healthy people across ages. With a J-beta primer mix and a sample-barcoded 5' primer, a second PCR ran 7 to 11 cycles. TCRdb redid the calling of the 5' RACE reads with MiXCR, one entry per CDR3 protein. Counted here are some 1,000,000 distinct CDR3 sequences, approximately 25% occurring once; the ten biggest clones make up less than 0.75%. This same sample was also part of a study on T cells of mothers and their children.

The sample taken for sequencing was blood. All receptors come from a girl aged 2 to 9 in good health.

The chain has TRBV11-2 and TRBJ2-2; possible D gene TRBD2, 6 bases. Trimming removed 5 bases from V and 4 bases from J, with 17 bases in between. Germline V gives CDR1 SGHAT, CDR2 FQNNGV. This CDR3 region has 16 residues. Here the CDR3 DNA reads TGTGCCAGCAGCCAAACTGCGGGGTTAGGCACCGGGGAGCTGTTTTTT. This encodes CASSQTAGLGTGELFF.

Only a few counts were recorded for this clonotype. This chain connects TRBV6-6 to TRBJ1-1, with D perhaps TRBD1 (6 bases). CDR1 and CDR2 (germline): MNHNY, SVGAGI (reference sequence). The CDR3 consists of 15 residues. V was clipped by 4 bases and J by 3 bases, with 15 bases between them. The CDR3 region has the DNA TGTGCCAGCAGTTTAGGGGGAGGGCTTGACACTGAAGCTTTCTTT. This translates into CASSLGGGLDTEAFF.

This chain links TRBV20-1 with TRBJ2-5; 7 bases map to TRBD2. With the DNA end fitting TRBJ2-7 better, the J assignment may be wrong. The CDR3 has 14 amino acids. Germline V gene data show CDR1 as DFQATT and CDR2 as SNEGSKA (reference sequence). This CDR3 reads CSASTGLVRAEQYF. CDR3 nucleotides: TGCAGTGCTAGTACAGGACTAGTACGCGCCGAGCAGTACTTC.

The CDR3 sequence is CASSQDARGQETQYF. CDR3 DNA sequence: TGTGCCAGCAGCCAAGATGCCAGGGGGCAAGAGACCCAGTACTTC. The rearrangement joins TRBV3-1 to TRBJ2-5; TRBD1 agrees at 7 bases. CDR3 length: 15 amino acids. Germline V gene data show CDR1 as LGHDT and CDR2 as YNNKEL (reference sequence). J gave up 2 bases and V 0 bases, and 3 bases lay outside the gene matches.

This clonotype was found a few times. CDR3 amino acids: CSVYLGGYEKLFF. For the CDR3, the DNA is TGCAGTGTTTATCTGGGGGGGTATGAAAAACTGTTTTTT. This chain links TRBV20-1 with TRBJ1-4; tentative D call: TRBD1 (5 bases). This CDR3 comprises 13 residues. In germline, CDR1 is DFQATT, CDR2 SNEGSKA (reference sequence). Trimming shortened V by 7 bases and J by 6 bases, and 15 bases separated the two germline ends.

This clonotype was observed a few times. The chain joins TRBV12-3 or TRBV12-4 to TRBJ1-5; possible D gene TRBD1, 5 bases. V gave up 6 bases and J gave up 4 bases, with 16 bases separating them. The CDR3 spans 15 residues. The CDR3 region has the DNA TGTGCCAGCAGCAGCGGGACGGGAGATAATCAGCCCCAGCATTTT. Its translation is CASSSGTGDNQPQHF.

J is TRBJ2-4 and V is TRBV7-8, with 8 bases lining up with TRBD1. V lost 4 bases, J lost 8 bases, and 1 base stayed unmatched. The germline gives CDR1 SGHVS, CDR2 FQNEAQ. This CDR3 comprises 12 residues. The CDR3 coding sequence is TGTGCCAGCAGCTCGGACAGGGACATTCAGTACTTC. This codes for CASSSDRDIQYF.

This chain joins TRBV12-3 or TRBV12-4 and TRBJ1-1; 9 nucleotides agree with TRBD1. V lost 6 bases, J lost 11 bases, and 10 bases stayed unmatched. This CDR3 spans 13 amino acids. The CDR3 sequence: CASSLRDRVMAFF. The CDR3 nucleotides are TGTGCCAGCAGCCTCCGGGACAGGGTAATGGCTTTCTTT.